This T cell receptor (beta chain) was retrieved from a study of PD-1 blockade in classical Hodgkin lymphoma. Overall study findings and caveats: Diversity similar to that of newly diagnosed patients was seen at baseline in complete responders.

In regard to this clone: Its specificity is unknown.

Brentuximab vedotin exposure varied, and every patient relapsed after autologous stem cell transplantation. The study recorded best responses of complete response, partial response or progressive disease. Germline V lookup: CDR1 SGHAT, CDR2 FQNNGV. V was cut by 3 bases and J by 4 bases, with 7 bases left in between. The CDR3 spans 12 residues. Sequencing used immunoSEQ multiplex PCR; TCRdb keeps in-frame clones, though not all of them. The top ten clones hold around 8.8% of a sample with 23,000 or so clones, approximately 81% of them seen once. The clonotype originates from a human donor with classical Hodgkin lymphoma. The chain has TRBV11-2 and TRBJ2-7; D is possibly TRBD1 or TRBD2 (5 bases each). The material was peripheral blood mononuclear cells (PBMCs), obtained before the second cycle of nivolumab. CDR3: CASSLGRYEQYF. The CDR3 coding sequence is TGTGCCAGCAGCTTGGGACGGTACGAGCAGTACTTC.